This T cell receptor beta chain was retrieved from a study of T-cell memory formation after mild COVID-19. Study background: The study found TCR clusters largely donor specific.

MiXCR, applied by TCRdb to the 5' RACE reads, yields one record per CDR3 protein. The sample yields some 120,000 distinct CDR3 sequences, roughly 6.2% seen once. The length of the CDR3 is 13 residues. V was cut by 4 bases and J by 8 bases, with 12 bases left in between. The germline V gene has CDR1 LGHNA and CDR2 YSLEER. Study-wide results and limits: Mainly in CM and EM were contracting CD4+ clones; CD8+ were in EMRA. Researchers found some responding clones in pre-infection memory, a sign that cross-reactive memory joined. Clones that shrank (day 15 to 85) were balanced CD4/CD8, whereas later expanders leaned CD4+.

Details on this clonotype: Antigen specificity is unknown.

The rearrangement uses TRBV4-3 and TRBJ2-1, with unresolved D. The sequencing sample was made of PBMCs or a T cell subset sorted from them (not recorded which). This TCR was sampled from an adult woman who had mild COVID-19 (a few samples of this study predate the infection). Cell type and time point are not known. CDR3 in DNA: TGCGCCAGCAGCCCGCAGGTGAATGATGAGCAGTTCTTC. Translation gives CASSPQVNDEQFF.